This T cell receptor beta chain originates from a study of beta chain features in type 1 diabetes. General study findings and limits: Type 1 diabetes patients had moderately but significantly shorter TCRB CDR3s in all four CD4+ subsets.

With respect to this clone: The antigen is not known.

Germline V gene sequence: CDR1 MGHRA, CDR2 YSYEKL. J lost 3 bases, V lost 7 bases, and 10 bases had no gene match. The CDR3 spans 15 residues. The authors reverse transcribed all of the isolated RNA, so sequencing captured expressed TCRB transcripts. The method was immunoSEQ multiplex PCR; TCRdb's version includes in-frame clones alone and lacks a portion of them. The sample contains a few hundred thousand clones, roughly an eighth of which appear only once. The rearrangement links TRBV4-1 to TRBJ1-1; 8 positions match TRBD1. The sample taken for sequencing was naive CD4+ T cells from blood. This TCR was sampled from a man under 40 with type 1 diabetes. CDR3 residues: CASKRGQGPDTEAFF. CDR3 bases: TGCGCCAGCAAGCGCGGACAGGGACCTGACACTGAAGCTTTCTTT.